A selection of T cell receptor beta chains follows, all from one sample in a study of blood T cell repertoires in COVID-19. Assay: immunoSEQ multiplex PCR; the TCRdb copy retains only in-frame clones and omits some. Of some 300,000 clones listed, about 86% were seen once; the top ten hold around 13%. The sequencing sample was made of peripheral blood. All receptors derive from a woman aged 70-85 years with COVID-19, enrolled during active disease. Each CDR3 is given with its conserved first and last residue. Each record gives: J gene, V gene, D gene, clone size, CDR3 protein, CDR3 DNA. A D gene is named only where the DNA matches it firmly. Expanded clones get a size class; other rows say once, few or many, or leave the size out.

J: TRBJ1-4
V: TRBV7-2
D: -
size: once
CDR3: CASSRGGHGKLFF
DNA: TGTGCCAGCAGCAGGGGGGGACACGGAAAACTGTTTTTT

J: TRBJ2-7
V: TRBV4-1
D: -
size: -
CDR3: CASSLQGGQGLNEQYF
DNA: TGCGCCAGCAGCCTCCAAGGGGGTCAGGGCCTCAACGAGCAGTACTTC

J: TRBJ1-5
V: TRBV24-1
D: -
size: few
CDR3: CATSAAGGNQPQHF
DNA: TGTGCCACCAGCGCGGCAGGAGGGAATCAGCCCCAGCATTTT

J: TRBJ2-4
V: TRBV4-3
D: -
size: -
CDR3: CASSPGHSLAKNIQYF
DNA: TGCGCCAGCAGCCCGGGACACTCCTTAGCCAAAAACATTCAGTACTTC

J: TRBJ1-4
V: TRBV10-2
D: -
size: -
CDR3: CASSTGPSEGEKLFF
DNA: TGCGCCAGCAGTACTGGACCTTCCGAGGGTGAAAAACTGTTTTTT

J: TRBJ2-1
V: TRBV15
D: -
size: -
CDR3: CATRKEGANYNEQFF
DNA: TGTGCCACCAGGAAGGAGGGAGCCAACTACAATGAGCAGTTCTTC

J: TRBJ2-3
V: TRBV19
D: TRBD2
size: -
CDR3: CASSIKGGSGGQGDTQYF
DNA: TGTGCCAGTAGTATAAAGGGAGGGAGCGGGGGCCAGGGAGATACGCAGTATTTT

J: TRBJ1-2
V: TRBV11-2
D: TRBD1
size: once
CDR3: CASSQTGGGEGYTF
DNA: TGTGCCAGCAGCCAGACAGGGGGCGGGGAGGGCTACACCTTC

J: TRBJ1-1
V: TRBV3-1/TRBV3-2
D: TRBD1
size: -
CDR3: CASSRGTGGKAFF
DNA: TGTGCCAGCAGCCGCGGAACAGGGGGCAAAGCTTTCTTT

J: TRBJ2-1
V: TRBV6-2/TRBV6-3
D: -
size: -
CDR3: CASSIDTRSYNEQFF
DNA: TGTGCCAGCAGTATCGACACAAGGTCATACAATGAGCAGTTCTTC

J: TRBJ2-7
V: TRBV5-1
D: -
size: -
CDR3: CASSHGVIGNEQYF
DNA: TGCGCCAGCAGCCACGGGGTGATAGGAAACGAGCAGTACTTC

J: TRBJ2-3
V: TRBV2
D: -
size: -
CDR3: CASTSQGRDTQYF
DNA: TGTGCCAGCACCTCACAGGGAAGAGATACGCAGTATTTT